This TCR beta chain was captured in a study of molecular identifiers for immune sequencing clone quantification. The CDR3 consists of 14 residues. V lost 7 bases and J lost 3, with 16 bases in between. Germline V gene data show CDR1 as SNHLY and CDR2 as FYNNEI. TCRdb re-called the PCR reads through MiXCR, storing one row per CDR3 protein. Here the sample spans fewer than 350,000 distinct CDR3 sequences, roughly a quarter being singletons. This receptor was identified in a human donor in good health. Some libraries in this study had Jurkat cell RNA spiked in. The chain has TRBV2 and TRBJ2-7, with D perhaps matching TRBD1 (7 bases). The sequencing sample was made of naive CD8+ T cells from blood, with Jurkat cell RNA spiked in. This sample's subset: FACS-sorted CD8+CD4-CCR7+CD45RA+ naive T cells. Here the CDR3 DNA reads TGTGCCAGCATCGCGGGGACAGCGCTCTACGAGCAGTACTTC. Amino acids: CASIAGTALYEQYF.